This TCR beta chain was identified during a study of blood T cell repertoires in COVID-19. Generated by immunoSEQ multiplex PCR, the TCRdb table keeps only in-frame clones and is missing some. The sample lists 250,000 to 300,000 clones; approximately 87% were seen once. The source material was peripheral blood. The clonotype originates from a man aged 55-75 years who had recovered from COVID-19.

CDR3 coding DNA: TGTGCCAGCAAGGCGGGCAGTACCAGCTCCTACGAGCAGTACTTC. The encoded protein is CASKAGSTSSYEQYF. The chain carries TRBV6-5 and TRBJ2-7, with D possibly TRBD2 on 5 matching bases. Trimming left V 7 bases short and J 0 bases short, with 16 bases between. CDR3 size: 15 residues. Germline values: CDR1 MNHEY, CDR2 SVGAGI.